This paragraph covers one T cell receptor beta chain sequence. V was trimmed by 4 bases and J by 8 bases, leaving 21 bases between them. CDR1 and CDR2 (germline): SGHTS, YDEGEE. CDR3 length equals 16 residues. The sample comes from a study of shared clonotypes between healthy human individuals. Overall study: Donor composition was a couple of women and three men, aged 18 to 49. CD4 naive cells filled three plates per donor, CD4 memory three, CD8 naive two and CD8 memory one.

Only in-frame clones appear in the TCRdb table, and some are missing; sequencing was by immunoSEQ multiplex PCR. Among more than 2 million clones listed, approximately 94% were seen once. Naive CD8 cells lacked CD45RO, underwent positive selection for CCR7 and left out terminally differentiated effector memory CD45RA+ cells. The donors were all Caucasian adults (living in Nashville, Tennessee). The sequenced sample consisted of naive CD8+ T cells sorted from blood. The V and J genes are TRBV5-8 and TRBJ1-4; D is ambiguous. The source of this sequence is a man between 18 and 35 years old in good health. The CDR3 coding sequence is TGTGCCAGCAGCCCTTCGGGGATCAGTAGTAGCGAAAAACTGTTTTTT. As protein: CASSPSGISSSEKLFF.